The rows below give T cell receptor beta chains drawn from one sample of a study of T cells and Merkel cell carcinoma outcomes. The method was immunoSEQ multiplex PCR; TCRdb's version includes in-frame clones alone and lacks a portion of them. This table holds 1,500 to 2,000 clones, roughly 76% found once. Sequenced: tumor tissue from Merkel cell carcinoma. These receptors all stem from a human donor with Merkel cell carcinoma. The CDR3 runs from the conserved cysteine through the conserved F or W. The order of the fields is D gene, V gene, J gene, clone size, CDR3 length, CDR3 DNA, CDR3 protein. The D gene is left open where the match is weak. Part of the rows lack a size; the others show once, few, many or a class for expanded clones.

D: -
V: TRBV29-1
J: TRBJ1-1
size: -
length: 11
DNA: TGCAGCGTTGTAAAGTTCACTGAAGCTTTCTTT
CDR3: CSVVKFTEAFF

D: -
V: TRBV4-1
J: TRBJ2-7
size: -
length: 18
DNA: TGCGCCAGCAGCCAAGAAGGGATCCGGGACGCGAGCTCCTACGAGCAGTACTTC
CDR3: CASSQEGIRDASSYEQYF

D: -
V: TRBV7-2
J: TRBJ2-5
size: -
length: 13
DNA: TGTGCCAGCAGCTTAGACGGGGGAGAGACCCAGTACTTC
CDR3: CASSLDGGETQYF

D: -
V: TRBV5-1
J: TRBJ2-3
size: -
length: 16
DNA: TGCGCCAGCAGCTTGGCAAGCGGTGTGGGAACAGATACGCAGTATTTT
CDR3: CASSLASGVGTDTQYF

D: TRBD1
V: TRBV10-3
J: TRBJ1-1
size: -
length: 12
DNA: TGTGCCACAGGACAGGGGGCCGCTGAAGCTTTCTTT
CDR3: CATGQGAAEAFF

D: TRBD1
V: TRBV7-9
J: TRBJ1-2
size: -
length: 17
DNA: TGTGCCAGCAGCTTCGAGGGGGTGAGGACAGGAAGCTATGGCTACACCTTC
CDR3: CASSFEGVRTGSYGYTF

D: -
V: TRBV9
J: TRBJ2-1
size: -
length: 18
DNA: TGTGCCAGCAGCCCGACCGCTTGGTTGCGAATCTCCTACAATGAGCAGTTCTTC
CDR3: CASSPTAWLRISYNEQFF

D: TRBD2
V: TRBV27
J: TRBJ2-5
size: large
length: 15
DNA: TGTGCCAGCAGGGTTTCACTAGCGGGAGTGGAGACCCAGTACTTC
CDR3: CASRVSLAGVETQYF

D: -
V: TRBV10-3
J: TRBJ1-5
size: -
length: 13
DNA: TGTGCCATCAGTGGACAGGGCAATCAGCCCCAGCATTTT
CDR3: CAISGQGNQPQHF

D: -
V: TRBV6-1
J: TRBJ2-5
size: -
length: 11
DNA: TGTGCCAGCGGACTTCAAGAGACCCAGTACTTC
CDR3: CASGLQETQYF

D: -
V: TRBV19
J: TRBJ2-3
size: -
length: 17
DNA: TGTGCCAGTAGTCCACAAACTAGCTACATTAGCACAGATACGCAGTATTTT
CDR3: CASSPQTSYISTDTQYF

D: TRBD1
V: TRBV7-3
J: TRBJ1-3
size: -
length: 18
DNA: TGTGCCAGCAGCTTAACAACCCCCGGGACAGGGTCTGGAAACACCATATATTTT
CDR3: CASSLTTPGTGSGNTIYF

D: -
V: TRBV15
J: TRBJ2-6
size: -
length: 16
DNA: TGTGCCACCAGTCGGGGGACTTACTCTGGGGCCAACGTCCTGACTTTC
CDR3: CATSRGTYSGANVLTF

D: -
V: TRBV23-1
J: TRBJ2-4
size: few
length: 20
DNA: TGCGCCAGCAGTCCCCCGACAAGGGACCTCCGTATCTTAGCCAAAAACATTCAGTACTTC
CDR3: CASSPPTRDLRILAKNIQYF

D: -
V: TRBV7-7
J: TRBJ2-5
size: once
length: 15
DNA: TGTGCCAGCAGCTTAGGATCGACGCAACGGGAGACCCAGTACTTC
CDR3: CASSLGSTQRETQYF

D: -
V: TRBV19
J: TRBJ1-2
size: -
length: 12
DNA: TGTGCCAGTAGCTCAAGTAACTATGGCTACACCTTC
CDR3: CASSSSNYGYTF

D: -
V: TRBV5-1
J: TRBJ2-5
size: -
length: 11
DNA: TGCGCCAGCAGCTTGCAAGAGACCCAGTACTTC
CDR3: CASSLQETQYF

D: -
V: TRBV5-1
J: TRBJ1-1
size: -
length: 13
DNA: TGCGCCAGCAGCTGGACGACAGACACTGAAGCTTTCTTT
CDR3: CASSWTTDTEAFF

D: TRBD2
V: TRBV13
J: TRBJ2-1
size: -
length: 15
DNA: TGTGCCAGCAGCACACTAGCGGGAGTGCGGAATGAGCAGTTCTTC
CDR3: CASSTLAGVRNEQFF

D: -
V: TRBV7-7
J: TRBJ2-5
size: -
length: 15
DNA: TGTGCCAGCAGCTTATCACTGGAAGACCAAGAGACCCAGTACTTC
CDR3: CASSLSLEDQETQYF

D: -
V: TRBV25-1
J: TRBJ2-2
size: -
length: 16
DNA: TGTGCCAGCAGTGAAAAATGGAGCTTGGGATCTGGGGAGCTGTTTTTT
CDR3: CASSEKWSLGSGELFF

D: TRBD1
V: TRBV30
J: TRBJ2-7
size: -
length: 16
DNA: TGTGCCTGGAGCGCGGACAGGGGTAATCTAATTGGCGAGCAGTACTTC
CDR3: CAWSADRGNLIGEQYF

D: TRBD2
V: TRBV10-3
J: TRBJ2-3
size: -
length: 15
DNA: TGTGCCATCAGTGCAGCGGGGGGGAACGCAGATACGCAGTATTTT
CDR3: CAISAAGGNADTQYF

D: TRBD1
V: TRBV5-1
J: TRBJ1-2
size: -
length: 15
DNA: TGCGCCAGCAGCTTGGGCGACAGGGGTAGTGGTGGCTACACCTTC
CDR3: CASSLGDRGSGGYTF

D: -
V: TRBV4-3
J: TRBJ2-2
size: -
length: 17
DNA: TGCGCCAGCAGCCATGGGAAGGGACACGCGCTGGCCGGGGAGCTGTTTTTT
CDR3: CASSHGKGHALAGELFF

D: TRBD1
V: TRBV29-1
J: TRBJ2-5
size: -
length: 13
DNA: TGCAGCGTTGTTCAGGGGGACGGTGAGACCCAGTACTTC
CDR3: CSVVQGDGETQYF

D: TRBD2
V: TRBV14
J: TRBJ2-1
size: -
length: 15
DNA: TGTGCCAGCAGCGTCGGGACTAGCGGCAGGGATGAGCAGTTCTTC
CDR3: CASSVGTSGRDEQFF

D: TRBD1
V: TRBV29-1
J: TRBJ1-2
size: -
length: 13
DNA: TGCAGCGTGCTCCGGGACAGGGTGTATGGCTACACCTTC
CDR3: CSVLRDRVYGYTF

D: -
V: TRBV2
J: TRBJ2-2
size: -
length: 12
DNA: TGTGCCACGGGGGCGGGACCCGGGGAGCTGTTTTTT
CDR3: CATGAGPGELFF

D: -
V: TRBV4-2
J: TRBJ2-5
size: -
length: 13
DNA: TGTGCCAGCAGCCAAGAGTGGTGGGAGACCCAGTACTTC
CDR3: CASSQEWWETQYF

D: -
V: TRBV6-5
J: TRBJ1-5
size: -
length: 15
DNA: TGTGCCAGCAAAATAGACGGTAATAGCAATCAGCCCCAGCATTTT
CDR3: CASKIDGNSNQPQHF

D: TRBD2
V: TRBV11-2
J: TRBJ2-1
size: -
length: 16
DNA: TGTGCCAGCAGCTTAGGCGGGAGGGCAACCTACAATGAGCAGTTCTTC
CDR3: CASSLGGRATYNEQFF

D: TRBD1
V: TRBV5-5
J: TRBJ2-3
size: -
length: 15
DNA: TGTGCCAGCAGTTTGGGGACAGGGGGCCCAGATACGCAGTATTTT
CDR3: CASSLGTGGPDTQYF

D: -
V: TRBV18
J: TRBJ1-5
size: -
length: 12
DNA: TGTGCCAGCTCACGGGACGATCAGCCCCAGCATTTT
CDR3: CASSRDDQPQHF

D: TRBD1
V: TRBV5-1
J: TRBJ1-1
size: few
length: 16
DNA: TGCGCCAGCAGCTTGAGGGCGACAGGGCCGAACACTGAAGCTTTCTTT
CDR3: CASSLRATGPNTEAFF

D: -
V: TRBV5-6
J: TRBJ2-3
size: -
length: 15
DNA: TGTGCCAGCAGCTTGGGGAGTATATACACAGATACGCAGTATTTT
CDR3: CASSLGSIYTDTQYF